These T cell receptor beta chains were read from a single sample in a study of CD8+CD57+ T cells in acquired aplastic anemia. MiXCR, applied by TCRdb to the reads, yields one record per CDR3 protein. The data contain 200,000 to 250,000 distinct CDR3 sequences, 65% of them singletons. Material for sequencing was sorted CD4+, CD8+, or CD8+CD57+ T cells (not recorded which) from PBMCs. The receptors were gathered from a human donor with aplastic anemia. Each CDR3 is given with its conserved first and last residue. A D gene is named only where the DNA matches it firmly. Clone size is stated in some rows and not others, as once, few, many or a class when expanded.

D gene	clone size	V gene	J gene	CDR3 protein	CDR3 DNA
-	-	TRBV4-1	TRBJ1-6	CASSQDRWQGSSYNSPLHF	TGCGCCAGCAGCCAAGATCGGTGGCAGGGGAGCTCCTATAATTCACCCCTCCACTTT
TRBD1	many	TRBV10-2	TRBJ2-7	CASSEDRVFEQYF	TGCGCCAGCAGCGAGGACAGGGTGTTCGAGCAGTACTTC
-	-	TRBV2	TRBJ1-2	CASSPHGGLANYGYTF	TGTGCCAGCAGTCCCCATGGCGGCCTCGCTAACTATGGCTACACCTTC
TRBD2	-	TRBV7-3	TRBJ2-1	CASSPGLAGGWMFF	TGTGCCAGCAGCCCGGGACTAGCGGGGGGGTGGATGTTCTTC
-	-	TRBV4-2	TRBJ2-3	CASSQDNGATDTQYF	TGTGCCAGCAGCCAAGATAACGGGGCGACAGATACGCAGTATTTT
-	once	TRBV9	TRBJ1-2	CASSSAGTLNYGYTF	TGTGCCAGCAGCTCAGCCGGGACCCTCAACTATGGCTACACCTTC
-	-	TRBV20-1	TRBJ1-6	CSAKDSSSYNSPLHF	TGCAGTGCAAAGGACAGTAGCTCCTATAATTCACCCCTCCACTTT
TRBD1	-	TRBV7-2	TRBJ2-7	CASSSIDRGVYEQYF	TGTGCCAGCAGTTCCATTGACAGGGGGGTCTACGAGCAGTACTTC
-	-	TRBV15	TRBJ2-1	CATSRGGRLQYNEQFF	TGTGCCACCAGCAGAGGAGGCCGGCTCCAGTATAATGAGCAGTTCTTC
TRBD1	-	TRBV6-4	TRBJ2-1	CASSDQGAQNEQFF	TGTGCCAGCAGTGACCAGGGGGCCCAAAATGAACAGTTCTTC
-	-	TRBV7-9	TRBJ2-3	CASSLEQGTTDTQYF	TGTGCCAGCAGCTTGGAGCAGGGGACTACAGATACGCAGTATTTT
-	many	TRBV11-2	TRBJ1-2	CASSSGGGLNYGYTF	TGTGCCAGCAGCTCAGGTGGGGGTCTCAACTATGGCTACACCTTC
-	once	TRBV20-1	TRBJ1-1	CSVGQGPAGGTEAFF	TGCAGTGTTGGGCAGGGGCCTGCGGGGGGTACTGAAGCTTTCTTT
TRBD2	-	TRBV9	TRBJ2-3	CASSAGLAGSSTDTQYF	TGTGCCAGCAGCGCGGGACTAGCGGGGTCTAGCACAGATACGCAGTATTTT
-	-	TRBV2	TRBJ1-2	CASSSSRDVGGYTF	TGTGCCAGCAGCTCAAGCAGGGACGTCGGCGGCTACACCTTC
TRBD2	-	TRBV12-3/TRBV12-4	TRBJ2-1	CASTLLSGGAHEQFF	TGTGCCAGCACCCTACTTAGCGGGGGGGCCCATGAGCAGTTCTTC
TRBD2	few	TRBV29-1	TRBJ2-7	CSVEDPKRDSYEQYF	TGCAGCGTTGAAGATCCCAAGCGGGACTCCTACGAGCAGTACTTC
TRBD1	-	TRBV5-1	TRBJ2-7	CASSLSSQGASWYEQYF	TGCGCCAGCAGCTTGTCCTCACAGGGGGCGAGCTGGTACGAGCAGTACTTC
-	-	TRBV19	TRBJ1-5	CASRSRVVGNQPQHF	TGTGCCAGTAGGAGCAGGGTAGTTGGCAATCAGCCCCAGCATTTT
-	-	TRBV20-1	TRBJ2-5	CSARELEWQETQYF	TGCAGTGCTAGAGAACTAGAATGGCAAGAGACCCAGTACTTC
-	-	TRBV19	TRBJ2-2	CASSTRDTGELFF	TGTGCCAGTAGTACCAGGGACACCGGGGAGCTGTTTTTT
TRBD1	-	TRBV4-3	TRBJ1-1	CASSQEPLTGINTEAFF	TGCGCCAGCAGCCAAGAGCCGTTGACAGGGATAAACACTGAAGCTTTCTTT
-	many	TRBV15	TRBJ2-7	CATSRDMGTAYEQYF	TGTGCCACCAGCAGAGATATGGGGACGGCCTACGAGCAGTACTTC
-	once	TRBV29-1	TRBJ2-6	CRDPGSGANVLTF	TGCAGGGACCCAGGGTCTGGGGCCAACGTCCTGACTTTC
TRBD2	few	TRBV9	TRBJ2-1	CASSVAASGGHNEQFF	TGTGCCAGCAGCGTAGCGGCTAGCGGGGGCCACAATGAGCAGTTCTTC
-	-	TRBV7-9	TRBJ1-2	CASSSTGTVAGYTF	TGTGCCAGCAGCTCTACCGGGACGGTGGCGGGCTACACCTTC
-	-	TRBV29-1	TRBJ1-6	CSVKTVSSLHF	TGCAGCGTTAAAACAGTATCTTCCCTCCACTTT
-	-	TRBV5-8	TRBJ1-5	CATSPRDVSNQPQHF	TGTGCCACCAGCCCCCGGGATGTTAGCAATCAGCCCCAGCATTTT
-	-	TRBV15	TRBJ1-2	CATSRGQSYGYTF	TGTGCCACCAGCAGAGGGCAGAGCTATGGCTACACCTTC
-	-	TRBV12-3/TRBV12-4	TRBJ1-1	CASSFGNTEASF	TGTGCCAGCAGTTTCGGGAACACTGAAGCTTCCTTT
-	few	TRBV7-9	TRBJ1-5	CASSSDENQPQHF	TGTGCCAGCAGCTCTGATGAAAATCAGCCCCAGCATTTT
-	once	TRBV12-3/TRBV12-4	TRBJ1-1	CASSLGTDSTEAFF	TGTGCCAGCAGTTTAGGTACCGACAGCACTGAAGCTTTCTTT
-	-	TRBV10-3	TRBJ1-5	CAISESLRISNQPQHF	TGTGCCATCAGTGAGTCGCTCAGGATTAGCAATCAGCCCCAGCATTTT
-	-	TRBV4-3	TRBJ1-1	CASSLEINTEAFF	TGCGCCAGCAGCCTCGAAATAAACACTGAAGCTTTCTTT
TRBD1	-	TRBV7-2	TRBJ2-3	CASTTVRTGADTQYF	TGTGCCAGCACCACCGTCCGAACAGGGGCGGATACGCAGTATTTT
TRBD2	-	TRBV7-6	TRBJ2-7	CASSILAGEFYEQYF	TGTGCCAGCAGTATACTAGCGGGAGAGTTCTACGAGCAGTACTTC
-	many	TRBV6-1	TRBJ2-7	CASSDGGTYEQYF	TGTGCCAGCAGTGATGGAGGGACCTACGAGCAGTACTTC
-	many	TRBV19	TRBJ2-6	CASSIASRAGANVLTF	TGTGCCAGTAGTATCGCCTCCAGGGCTGGGGCCAACGTCCTGACTTTC
-	-	TRBV7-8	TRBJ2-5	CASSPRLNQETQYF	TGTGCCAGCAGCCCCCGACTGAACCAAGAGACCCAGTACTTC
TRBD2	few	TRBV2	TRBJ2-1	CASSVDGGGYNEQFF	TGTGCCAGCAGTGTTGATGGCGGGGGCTACAATGAGCAGTTCTTC
TRBD1	few	TRBV6-5	TRBJ1-6	CASSPGQGALLTSPLHF	TGTGCCAGCAGCCCCGGACAGGGGGCACTCCTAACTTCACCCCTCCACTTT
-	few	TRBV20-1	TRBJ1-6	CSASPGRYNSPLHF	TGCAGTGCTAGTCCGGGACGGTATAATTCACCCCTCCACTTT
-	-	TRBV10-1	TRBJ2-1	CASSDPTSGGYNEQFF	TGCGCCAGCAGTGACCCGACTAGTGGGGGATACAATGAGCAGTTCTTC
TRBD1	-	TRBV12-3/TRBV12-4	TRBJ2-7	CASSLSGQGRWDEQYF	TGTGCCAGCAGTTTGAGTGGACAGGGTCGTTGGGACGAGCAGTACTTC
-	-	TRBV5-1	TRBJ2-3	CASSLDSHTQYF	TGCGCCAGCAGCCTCGACAGTCATACGCAGTATTTT
-	few	TRBV24-1	TRBJ1-3	CATSDPRTAGNTIYF	TGTGCCACCAGTGATCCGAGGACAGCAGGAAACACCATATATTTT
TRBD2	-	TRBV28	TRBJ2-3	CASSCHRNCGGARDTQYF	TGTGCCAGCAGTTGCCATCGGAATTGCGGGGGGGCCCGAGATACGCAGTATTTT
-	-	TRBV7-2	TRBJ1-6	CASSWELSNSPLHF	TGTGCCAGCAGCTGGGAGTTGAGTAATTCACCCCTCCACTTT
-	-	TRBV24-1	TRBJ2-2	CATSDPMNSPGELFF	TGTGCCACCAGTGACCCGATGAACAGTCCCGGGGAGCTGTTTTTT
TRBD1	-	TRBV25-1	TRBJ1-2	CASSVGQVDGYTF	TGTGCCAGCAGTGTGGGACAGGTTGATGGCTACACCTTC
-	-	TRBV2	TRBJ1-6	CASSDGVNSPLHF	TGTGCCAGCAGTGATGGGGTCAATTCACCCCTCCACTTT
TRBD2	-	TRBV7-9	TRBJ2-1	CASSANRGSGRPNEQFF	TGTGCCAGCAGCGCTAATCGGGGTAGCGGGAGGCCCAATGAGCAGTTCTTC
-	-	TRBV7-3	TRBJ2-1	CASSLYRDGEQFF	TGTGCCAGCAGCTTATACAGGGACGGTGAGCAGTTCTTC
TRBD2	-	TRBV20-1	TRBJ2-3	CSATRLAGHSTDTQYF	TGCAGTGCTACCCGACTAGCGGGGCATAGCACAGATACGCAGTATTTT